This TCR beta chain originates from a study of blood T cells in healthy people across ages. Study results and caveats: It was not known whether donors were CMV positive (a possible confounder of expanded clonotype changes). Roughly linear age-related decline in beta diversity appeared, significant by age around 40.

Using a J-beta primer mix together with a sample-barcoded 5' primer, a second PCR was run for roughly 6 to 11 cycles. The template-switch adaptor, which had 12 random nucleotides, put a tag on each cDNA molecule. TCRdb ran MiXCR on the 5' RACE reads and lists one entry per CDR3 protein. The sample consists of 1.5 million to 2 million distinct CDR3 sequences, around 48% of them appearing once. This CDR3 is built from 16 residues. Germline values: CDR1 SGHTA, CDR2 FQGNSA. Trimming at V came to 3 bases and at J to 0 bases, leaving 4 bases not matched to a gene. Per sample, no less than 5 micrograms of total RNA were extracted. A few counts support this clonotype. The antigen remains undetermined.

Sequenced input: blood. V gene TRBV7-2 combines with J gene TRBJ2-3, with TRBD2 identical over 9 bases. The receptor comes from a woman aged 40 to 49 in good health. CDR3 sequence (DNA): TGTGCCAGCAGCTTGCGGGGGGGTATTAGCACAGATACGCAGTATTTT. Its translation: CASSLRGGISTDTQYF.